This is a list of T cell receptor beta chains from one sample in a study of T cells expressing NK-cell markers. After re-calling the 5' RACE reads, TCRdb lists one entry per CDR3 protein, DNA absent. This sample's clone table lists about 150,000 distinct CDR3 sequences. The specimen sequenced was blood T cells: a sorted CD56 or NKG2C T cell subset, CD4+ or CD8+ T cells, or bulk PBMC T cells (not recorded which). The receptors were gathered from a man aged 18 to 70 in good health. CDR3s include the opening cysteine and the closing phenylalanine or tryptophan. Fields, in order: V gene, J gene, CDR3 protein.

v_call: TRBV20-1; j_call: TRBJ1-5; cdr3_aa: CSALPEGSNQPQHF
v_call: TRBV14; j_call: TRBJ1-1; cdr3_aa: CASTHRGGAAEAFF
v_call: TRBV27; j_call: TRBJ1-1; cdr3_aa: CASSFGGAEAFF
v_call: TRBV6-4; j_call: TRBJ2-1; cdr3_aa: CASSDSLEGANEQFF
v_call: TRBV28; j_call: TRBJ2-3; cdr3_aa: CASSPHGSDTQYF
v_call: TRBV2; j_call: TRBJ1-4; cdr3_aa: CASSEWREKLFF
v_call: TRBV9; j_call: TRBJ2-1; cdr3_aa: CASSVVVSPADGNEQFF
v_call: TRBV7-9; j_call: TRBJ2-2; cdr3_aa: CASSLWTGSTGELFF
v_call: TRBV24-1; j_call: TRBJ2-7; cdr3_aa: CATSAPGQGGSYEQYF
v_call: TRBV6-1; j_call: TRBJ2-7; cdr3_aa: CASSVGMAYEQYF
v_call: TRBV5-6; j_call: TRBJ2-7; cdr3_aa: CASSQPGQGNYEQYF
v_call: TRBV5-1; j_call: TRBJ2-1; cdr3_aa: CASSLSGGRHNEQFF
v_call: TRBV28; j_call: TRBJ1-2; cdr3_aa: CASSLLTGVGYGYTF
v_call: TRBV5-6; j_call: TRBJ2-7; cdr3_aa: CASSTGQGLDEQYF
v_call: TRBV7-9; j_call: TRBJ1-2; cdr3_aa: CASSLEDSPTNGYTF
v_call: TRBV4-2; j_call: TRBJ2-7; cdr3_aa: CASSQGDRGYEQYF
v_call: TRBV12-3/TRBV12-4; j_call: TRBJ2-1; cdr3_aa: CASRVKLQGFYNEQFF
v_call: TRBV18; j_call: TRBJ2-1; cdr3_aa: CASSAGFEGGEQFF
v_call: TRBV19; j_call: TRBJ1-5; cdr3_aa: CASSVPRVYNQPQHF
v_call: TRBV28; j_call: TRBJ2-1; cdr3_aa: CASSLPSGGAQFF
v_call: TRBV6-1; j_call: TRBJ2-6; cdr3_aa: CASSGTGSGANVLTF
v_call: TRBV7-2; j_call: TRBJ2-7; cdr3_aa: CASSLGGRGYEQYF
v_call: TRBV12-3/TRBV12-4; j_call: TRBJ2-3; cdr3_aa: CASSFRGPRTDTQYF
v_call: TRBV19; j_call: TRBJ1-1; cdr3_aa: CASSMDGLNEAFF
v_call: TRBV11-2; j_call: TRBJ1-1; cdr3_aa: CASSLGQGLTEAFF
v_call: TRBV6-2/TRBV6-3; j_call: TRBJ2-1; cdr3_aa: CASSYFLDGEQFF
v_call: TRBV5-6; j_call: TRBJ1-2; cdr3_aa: CASSLGWTYGYTF
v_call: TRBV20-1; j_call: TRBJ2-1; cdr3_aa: CSARWLEGGNEQFF
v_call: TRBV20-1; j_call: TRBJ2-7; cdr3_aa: CSVVDVGLHYEQYF
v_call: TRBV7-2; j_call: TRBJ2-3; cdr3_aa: CASSFPRGWTAGAHLPDGTQYF
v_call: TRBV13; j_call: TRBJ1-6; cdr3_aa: CASSTRYTDSPLHF
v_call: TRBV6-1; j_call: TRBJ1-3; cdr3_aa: CAAVGGSGNTIYF
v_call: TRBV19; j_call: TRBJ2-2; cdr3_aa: CASSMTLNTGELFF
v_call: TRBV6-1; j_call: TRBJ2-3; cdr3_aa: CASNLRDQSTDTQYF
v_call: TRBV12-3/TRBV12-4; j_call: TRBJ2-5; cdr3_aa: CASSFTNHPQETQYF
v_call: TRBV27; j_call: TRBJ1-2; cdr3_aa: CASSLFVHGGYTF
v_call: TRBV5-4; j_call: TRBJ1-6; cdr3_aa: CASSPDRGYNSPLHF
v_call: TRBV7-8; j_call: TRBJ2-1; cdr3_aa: CASSPPRDEQFF
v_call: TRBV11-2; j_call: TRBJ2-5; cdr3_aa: CASSPLVWETQYF
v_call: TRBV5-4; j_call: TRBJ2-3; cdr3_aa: CASSLILAGGPGMDTQYF
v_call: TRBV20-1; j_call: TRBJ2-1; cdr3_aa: CSAPTSGGLSSYNEQFF
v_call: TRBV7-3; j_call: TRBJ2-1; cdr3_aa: CASSLTGGSSYNEQFF
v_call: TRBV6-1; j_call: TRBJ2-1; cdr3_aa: CASTPLTSGKYNEQFF
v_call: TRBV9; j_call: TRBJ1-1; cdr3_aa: CASSVGHLNTEAFF
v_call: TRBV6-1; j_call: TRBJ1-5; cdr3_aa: CASSPYRGWDNNQPQHF
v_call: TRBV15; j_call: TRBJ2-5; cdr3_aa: CATSRDLGPGGQETQYF
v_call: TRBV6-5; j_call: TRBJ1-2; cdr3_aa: CASSYSPEQPNYGYTF
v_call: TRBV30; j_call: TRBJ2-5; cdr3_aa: CAWRPRGPGETQYF
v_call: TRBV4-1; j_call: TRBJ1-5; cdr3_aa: CASSQGGRGTDQPQHF
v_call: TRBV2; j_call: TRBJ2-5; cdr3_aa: CASRRGRGALQETQYF
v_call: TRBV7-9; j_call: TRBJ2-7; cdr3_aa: CASSLVPGQTSSYEQYF
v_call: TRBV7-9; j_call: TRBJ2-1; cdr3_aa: CASSLPARHNEQFF
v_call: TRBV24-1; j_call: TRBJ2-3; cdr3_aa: CATSDYGGEGTDTQYF
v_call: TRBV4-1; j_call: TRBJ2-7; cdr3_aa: CASSQDVRGLNEQYF
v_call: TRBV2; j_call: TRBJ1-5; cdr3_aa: CASSSPESNQPQHF
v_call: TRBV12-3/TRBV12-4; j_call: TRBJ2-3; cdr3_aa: CASSEPLAGRVGDTQYF
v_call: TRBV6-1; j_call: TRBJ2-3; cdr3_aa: CASTPGTATDTQYF
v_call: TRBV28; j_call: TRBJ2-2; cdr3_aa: CASSLEGISTGELFF
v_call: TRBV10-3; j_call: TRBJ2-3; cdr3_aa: CAISGSGESDTQYF
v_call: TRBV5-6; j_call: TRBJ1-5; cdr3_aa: CASSRWGGEGQPQHF